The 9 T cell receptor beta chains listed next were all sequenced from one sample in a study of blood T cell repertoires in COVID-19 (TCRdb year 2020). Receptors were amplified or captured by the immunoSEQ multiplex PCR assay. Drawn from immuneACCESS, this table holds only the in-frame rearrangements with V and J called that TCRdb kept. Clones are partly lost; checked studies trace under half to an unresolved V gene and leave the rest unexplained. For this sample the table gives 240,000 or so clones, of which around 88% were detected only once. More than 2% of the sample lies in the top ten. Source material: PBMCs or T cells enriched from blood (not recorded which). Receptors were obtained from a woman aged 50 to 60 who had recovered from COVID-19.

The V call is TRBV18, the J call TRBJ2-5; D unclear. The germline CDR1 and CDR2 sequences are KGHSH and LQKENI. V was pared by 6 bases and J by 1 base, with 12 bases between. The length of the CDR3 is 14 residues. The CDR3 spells CASSPMGLQETQYF. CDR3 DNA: TGTGCCAGCTCCCCGATGGGCCTCCAAGAGACCCAGTACTTC.

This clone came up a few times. For the CDR3, the DNA is TGTGCCAGCGGTAGGGGCTGGTCCCAGCATTTT. Amino acid sequence: CASGRGWSQHF. This chain links TRBV7-9 with TRBJ1-5; weak D call: TRBD1 (5 bases). Germline CDR1 SEHNR, CDR2 FQNEAQ (reference sequence). Trimming pared 8 bases from V and 11 bases from J, leaving 13 bases between. The CDR3 is 11 amino acids.

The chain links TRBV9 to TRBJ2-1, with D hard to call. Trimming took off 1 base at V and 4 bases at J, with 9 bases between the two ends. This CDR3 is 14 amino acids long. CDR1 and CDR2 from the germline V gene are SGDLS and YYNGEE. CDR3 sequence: CASSVRLEYNEQFF. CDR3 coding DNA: TGTGCCAGCAGCGTACGCCTAGAATACAATGAGCAGTTCTTC.

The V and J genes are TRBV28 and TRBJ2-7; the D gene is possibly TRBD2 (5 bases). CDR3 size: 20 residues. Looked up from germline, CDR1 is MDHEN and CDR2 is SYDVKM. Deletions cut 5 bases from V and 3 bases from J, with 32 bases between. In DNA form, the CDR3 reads TGTGCCAGCAGTCTCCCCTCCCCGGTACGACGGCTAGCCGACCACTACGAGCAGTACTTC. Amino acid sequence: CASSLPSPVRRLADHYEQYF. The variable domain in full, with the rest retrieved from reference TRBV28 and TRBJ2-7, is DVKVTQSSRYLVKRTGEKVFLECVQDMDHENMFWYRQDPGLGLRLIYFSYDVKMKEKGDIPEGYSVSREKKERFSLILESASTNQTSMYLCASSLPSPVRRLADHYEQYFGPGTRLTVT.

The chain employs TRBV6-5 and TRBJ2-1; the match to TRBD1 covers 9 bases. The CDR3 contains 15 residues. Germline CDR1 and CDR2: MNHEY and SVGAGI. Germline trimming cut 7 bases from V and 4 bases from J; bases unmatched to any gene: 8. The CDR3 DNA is TGTGCCAGCACCCCGGACAGGGGCTCATACAATGAGCAGTTCTTC. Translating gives CASTPDRGSYNEQFF.

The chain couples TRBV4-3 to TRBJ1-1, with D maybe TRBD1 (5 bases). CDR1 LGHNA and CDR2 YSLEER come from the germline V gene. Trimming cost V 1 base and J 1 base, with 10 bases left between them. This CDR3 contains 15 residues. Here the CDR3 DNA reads TGCGCCAGCAGCCAAGGACAGATGGCGAACACTGAAGCTTTCTTT. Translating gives CASSQGQMANTEAFF.

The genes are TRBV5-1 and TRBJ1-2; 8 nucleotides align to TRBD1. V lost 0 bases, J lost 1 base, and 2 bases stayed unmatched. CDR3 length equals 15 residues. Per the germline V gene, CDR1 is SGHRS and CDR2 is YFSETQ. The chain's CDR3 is CASSLAGGLNYGYTF. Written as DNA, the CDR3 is TGCGCCAGCAGCTTGGCAGGGGGCCTTAACTATGGCTACACCTTC.

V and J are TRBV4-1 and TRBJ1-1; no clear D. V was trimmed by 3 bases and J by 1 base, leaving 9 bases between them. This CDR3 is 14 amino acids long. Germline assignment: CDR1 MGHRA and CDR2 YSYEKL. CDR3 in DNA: TGCGCCAGCAGCCAGGAGTTACGGAACACTGAAGCTTTCTTT. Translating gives CASSQELRNTEAFF.

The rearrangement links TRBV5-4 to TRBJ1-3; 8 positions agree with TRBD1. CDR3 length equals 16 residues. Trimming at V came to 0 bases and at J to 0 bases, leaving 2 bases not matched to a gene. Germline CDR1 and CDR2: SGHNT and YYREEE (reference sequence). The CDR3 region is CASSLGTGSSGNTIYF. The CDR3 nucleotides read TGTGCCAGCAGCTTGGGGACAGGGAGCTCTGGAAACACCATATATTTT. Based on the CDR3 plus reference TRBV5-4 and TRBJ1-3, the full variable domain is ETGVTQSPTHLIKTRGQQVTLRCSSQSGHNTVSWYQQALGQGPQFIFQYYREEENGRGNFPPRFSGLQFPNYSSELNVNALELDDSALYLCASSLGTGSSGNTIYFGEGSWLTVV.